This TCR beta chain comes out of a study of blood T cell repertoires in COVID-19. About the research overall: Nucleic acid was either cDNA or gDNA, and it came from T cells, B-cell-depleted T cells, or PBMCs.

This clone was seen a single time. How the authors handled the data: Scientists estimated how many nucleated cells there were by amplifying reference gene primers. Profiled with immunoSEQ multiplex PCR; TCRdb holds only in-frame clones, not every one. V and J calls plus clone size are reproduced from that table; the DNA served to infer D and trimming. The sample consists of roughly 120,000 clones, about 85% of them appearing once. The germline CDR1 and CDR2 sequences are SGHAT and FQDESV (reference sequence). J was trimmed by 4 bases and V by 5 bases; bases with no gene match: 8. The length of the CDR3 is 16 residues.

The V gene is TRBV11-1, the J gene TRBJ1-6; TRBD1 matches 7 bases. Sequenced: peripheral blood. This TCR derives from a man between 70 and 80 years old with acute or convalescent COVID-19. The CDR3 region is CASSASGTVYNSPLHF. The CDR3 coding sequence is TGTGCCAGCAGCGCCTCCGGGACAGTTTATAATTCACCCCTCCACTTT.